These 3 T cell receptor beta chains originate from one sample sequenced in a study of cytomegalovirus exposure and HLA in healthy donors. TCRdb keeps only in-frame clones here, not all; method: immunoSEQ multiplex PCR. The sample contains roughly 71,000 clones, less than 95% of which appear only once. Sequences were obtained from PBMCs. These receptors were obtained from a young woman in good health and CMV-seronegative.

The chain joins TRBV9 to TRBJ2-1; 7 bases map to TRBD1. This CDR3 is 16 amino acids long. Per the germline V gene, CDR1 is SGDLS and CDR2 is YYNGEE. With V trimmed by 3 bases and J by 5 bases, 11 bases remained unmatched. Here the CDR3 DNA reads TGTGCCAGCAGCGAATCCCCCGGGACAGCAAACAATGAGCAGTTCTTC. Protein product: CASSESPGTANNEQFF.

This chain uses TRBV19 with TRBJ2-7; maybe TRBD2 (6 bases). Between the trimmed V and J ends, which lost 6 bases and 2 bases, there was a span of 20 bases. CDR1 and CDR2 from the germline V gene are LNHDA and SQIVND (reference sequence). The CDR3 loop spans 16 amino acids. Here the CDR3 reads CASSQRRGASPYEQYF. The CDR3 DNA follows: TGTGCCAGTAGCCAGAGGAGGGGCGCTTCCCCCTACGAGCAGTACTTC.

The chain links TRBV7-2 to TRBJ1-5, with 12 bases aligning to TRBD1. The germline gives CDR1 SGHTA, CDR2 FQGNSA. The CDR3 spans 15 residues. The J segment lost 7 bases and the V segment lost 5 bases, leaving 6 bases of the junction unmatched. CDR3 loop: CASSQGQGALQPQHF. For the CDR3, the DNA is TGTGCCAGCAGCCAGGGACAGGGGGCTCTGCAGCCCCAGCATTTT.